This T cell receptor (beta chain) came from a study of CD8+CD57+ T cells in acquired aplastic anemia. A remark on this clonotype: An end of the junction differs from the germline gene, which may be a read error.

It was genomic DNA that served as the template for profiling TCR beta VDJ and CDR3. Each CDR3 protein gets one entry after TCRdb re-called the reads with MiXCR. The sample holds approximately 250,000 distinct CDR3 sequences, less than 85% seen once. Per the germline V gene, CDR1 is SGHRS and CDR2 is YFSETQ. This CDR3 spans 12 amino acids. By flow cytometry, patients selected for sequencing had shown an expansion of CD8+CD57+ cells. Acquired aplastic anemia of severe grade affected all patients. What was sequenced was sorted CD4+, CD8+, or CD8+CD57+ T cells (not recorded which) from PBMCs. This clonotype was sampled from a human donor with aplastic anemia. The chain combines TRBV5-1 with TRBJ2-3; D remains unclear. The CDR3 sequence: CASSHPYSHTYF. The DNA for the CDR3 is TGTGCCAGCAGCCATCCCTATAGCCACACGTATTTT.